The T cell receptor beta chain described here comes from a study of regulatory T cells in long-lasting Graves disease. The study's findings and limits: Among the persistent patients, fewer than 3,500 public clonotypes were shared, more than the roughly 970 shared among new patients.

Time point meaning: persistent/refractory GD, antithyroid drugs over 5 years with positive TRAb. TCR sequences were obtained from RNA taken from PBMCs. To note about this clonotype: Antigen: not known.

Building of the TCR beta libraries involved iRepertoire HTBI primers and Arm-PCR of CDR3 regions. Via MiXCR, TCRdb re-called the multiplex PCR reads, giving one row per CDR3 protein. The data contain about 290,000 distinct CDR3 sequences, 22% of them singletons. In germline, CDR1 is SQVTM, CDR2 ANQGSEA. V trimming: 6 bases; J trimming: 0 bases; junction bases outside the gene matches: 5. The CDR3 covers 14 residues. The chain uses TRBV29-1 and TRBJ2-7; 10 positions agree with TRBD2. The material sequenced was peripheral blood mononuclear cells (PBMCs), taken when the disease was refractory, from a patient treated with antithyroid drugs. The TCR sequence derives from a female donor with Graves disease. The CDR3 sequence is CSVMGLANSYEQYF. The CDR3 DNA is TGCAGCGTGATGGGACTAGCGAACTCCTACGAGCAGTACTTC.